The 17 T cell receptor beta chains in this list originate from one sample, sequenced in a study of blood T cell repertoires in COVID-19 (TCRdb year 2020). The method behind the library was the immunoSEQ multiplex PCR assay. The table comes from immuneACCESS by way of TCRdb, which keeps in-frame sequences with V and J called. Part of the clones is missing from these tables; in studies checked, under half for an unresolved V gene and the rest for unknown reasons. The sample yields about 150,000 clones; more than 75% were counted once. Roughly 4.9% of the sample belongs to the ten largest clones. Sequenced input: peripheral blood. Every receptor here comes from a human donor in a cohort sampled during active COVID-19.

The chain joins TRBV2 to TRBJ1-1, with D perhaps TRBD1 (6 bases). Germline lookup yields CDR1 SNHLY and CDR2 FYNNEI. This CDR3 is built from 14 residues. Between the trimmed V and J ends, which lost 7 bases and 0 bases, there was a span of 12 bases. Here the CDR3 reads CASNRDLMNTEAFF. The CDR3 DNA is TGTGCCAGCAACAGGGACCTCATGAACACTGAAGCTTTCTTT. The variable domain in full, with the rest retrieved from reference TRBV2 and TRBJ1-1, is EPEVTQTPSHQVTQMGQEVILRCVPISNHLYFYWYRQILGQKVEFLVSFYNNEISEKSEIFDDQFSVERPDGSNFTLKIRSTKLEDSAMYFCASNRDLMNTEAFFGQGTRLTVV.

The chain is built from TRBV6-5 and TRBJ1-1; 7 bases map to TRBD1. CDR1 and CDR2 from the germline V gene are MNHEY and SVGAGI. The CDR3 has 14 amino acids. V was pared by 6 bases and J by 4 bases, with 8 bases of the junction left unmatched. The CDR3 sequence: CASRLQGQATEAFF. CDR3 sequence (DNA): TGTGCCAGCAGACTACAGGGGCAGGCCACTGAAGCTTTCTTT.

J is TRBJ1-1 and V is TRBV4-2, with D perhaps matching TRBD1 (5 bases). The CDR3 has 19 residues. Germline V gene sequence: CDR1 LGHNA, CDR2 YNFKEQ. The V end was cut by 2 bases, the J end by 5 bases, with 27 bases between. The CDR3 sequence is CASSQSLERLGDGGTEAFF. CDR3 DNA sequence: TGTGCCAGCAGCCAATCCTTGGAGCGCTTAGGCGACGGGGGGACTGAAGCTTTCTTT.

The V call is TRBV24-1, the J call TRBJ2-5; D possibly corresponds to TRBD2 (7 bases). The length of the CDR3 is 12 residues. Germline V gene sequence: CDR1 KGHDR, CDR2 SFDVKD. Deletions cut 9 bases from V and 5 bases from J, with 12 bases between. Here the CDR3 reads CATRGGGETQYF. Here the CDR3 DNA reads TGTGCCACCCGAGGGGGAGGGGAGACCCAGTACTTC.

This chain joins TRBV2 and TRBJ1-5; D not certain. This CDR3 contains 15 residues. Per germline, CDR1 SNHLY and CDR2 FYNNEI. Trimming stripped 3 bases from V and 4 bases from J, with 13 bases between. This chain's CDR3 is CASSERGSWNQPQHF. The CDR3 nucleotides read TGTGCCAGCAGTGAGCGGGGTTCGTGGAATCAGCCCCAGCATTTT. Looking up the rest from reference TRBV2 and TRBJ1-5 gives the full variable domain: EPEVTQTPSHQVTQMGQEVILRCVPISNHLYFYWYRQILGQKVEFLVSFYNNEISEKSEIFDDQFSVERPDGSNFTLKIRSTKLEDSAMYFCASSERGSWNQPQHFGDGTRLSIL.

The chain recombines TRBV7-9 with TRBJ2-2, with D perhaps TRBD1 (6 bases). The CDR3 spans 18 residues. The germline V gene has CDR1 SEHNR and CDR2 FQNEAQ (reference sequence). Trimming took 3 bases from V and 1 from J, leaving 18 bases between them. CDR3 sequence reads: CASSFCPQQGRNTGELFF. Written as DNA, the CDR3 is TGTGCCAGCAGCTTTTGCCCCCAGCAGGGGCGGAACACCGGGGAGCTGTTTTTT.

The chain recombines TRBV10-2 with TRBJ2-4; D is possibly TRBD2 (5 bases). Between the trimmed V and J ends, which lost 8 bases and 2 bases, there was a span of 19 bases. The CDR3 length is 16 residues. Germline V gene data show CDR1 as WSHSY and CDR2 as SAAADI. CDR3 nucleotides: TGCGCCAGCGTTAACTCGGACTGGGCTTCCAAAAACATTCAGTACTTC. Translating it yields CASVNSDWASKNIQYF.

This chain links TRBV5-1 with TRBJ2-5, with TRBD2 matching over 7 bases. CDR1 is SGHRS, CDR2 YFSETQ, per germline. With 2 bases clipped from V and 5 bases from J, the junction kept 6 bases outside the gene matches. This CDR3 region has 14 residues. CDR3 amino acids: CASSLGREWETQYF. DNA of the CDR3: TGCGCCAGCAGCTTAGGGCGGGAGTGGGAGACCCAGTACTTC.

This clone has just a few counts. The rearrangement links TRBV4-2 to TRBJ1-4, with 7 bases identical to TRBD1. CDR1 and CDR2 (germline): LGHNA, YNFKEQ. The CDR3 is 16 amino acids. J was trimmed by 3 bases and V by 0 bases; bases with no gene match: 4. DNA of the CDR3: TGTGCCAGCAGCCAAGATCCGGGACAGTCTAATGAAAAACTGTTTTTT. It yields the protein CASSQDPGQSNEKLFF.

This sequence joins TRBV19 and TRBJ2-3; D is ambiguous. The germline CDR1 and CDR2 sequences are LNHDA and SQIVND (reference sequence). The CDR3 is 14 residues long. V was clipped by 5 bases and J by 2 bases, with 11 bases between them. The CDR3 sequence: CASSPGGPTDTQYF. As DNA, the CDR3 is TGTGCCAGTAGTCCCGGTGGGCCCACAGATACGCAGTATTTT.

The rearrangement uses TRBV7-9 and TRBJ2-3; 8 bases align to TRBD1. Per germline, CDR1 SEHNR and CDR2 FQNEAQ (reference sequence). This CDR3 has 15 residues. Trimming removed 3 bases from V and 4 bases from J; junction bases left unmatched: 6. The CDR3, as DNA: TGTGCCAGCAGCTTCGCCGGACAGGGCCCAGATACGCAGTATTTT. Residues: CASSFAGQGPDTQYF. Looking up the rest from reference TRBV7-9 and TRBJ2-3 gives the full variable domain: DTGVSQNPRHKITKRGQNVTFRCDPISEHNRLYWYRQTLGQGPEFLTYFQNEAQLEKSRLLSDRFSAERPKGSFSTLEIQRTEQGDSAMYLCASSFAGQGPDTQYFGPGTRLTVL.

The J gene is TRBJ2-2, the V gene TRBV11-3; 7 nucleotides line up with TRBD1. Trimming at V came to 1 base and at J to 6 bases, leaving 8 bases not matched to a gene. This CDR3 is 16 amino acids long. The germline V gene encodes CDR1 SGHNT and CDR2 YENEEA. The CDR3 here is CASSLASVTGSGELFF. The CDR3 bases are TGTGCCAGCAGCTTAGCATCCGTGACAGGGTCCGGGGAGCTGTTTTTT.

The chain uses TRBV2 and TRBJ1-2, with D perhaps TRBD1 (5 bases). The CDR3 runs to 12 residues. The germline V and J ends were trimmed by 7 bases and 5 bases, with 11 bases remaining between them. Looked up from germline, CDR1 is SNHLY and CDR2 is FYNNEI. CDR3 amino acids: CASIRDLYGYTF. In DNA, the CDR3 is TGTGCCAGCATCAGGGACTTATATGGCTACACCTTC.

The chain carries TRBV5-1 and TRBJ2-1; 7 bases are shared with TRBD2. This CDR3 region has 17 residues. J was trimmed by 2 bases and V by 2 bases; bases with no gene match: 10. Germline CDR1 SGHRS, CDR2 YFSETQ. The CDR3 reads CASSFQSGTGTYNEQFF. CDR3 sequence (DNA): TGCGCCAGCAGCTTCCAAAGCGGGACTGGCACCTACAATGAGCAGTTCTTC. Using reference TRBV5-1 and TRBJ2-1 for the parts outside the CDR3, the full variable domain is KAGVTQTPRYLIKTRGQQVTLSCSPISGHRSVSWYQQTPGQGLQFLFEYFSETQRNKGNFPGRFSGRQFSNSRSEMNVSTLELGDSALYLCASSFQSGTGTYNEQFFGPGTRLTVL.

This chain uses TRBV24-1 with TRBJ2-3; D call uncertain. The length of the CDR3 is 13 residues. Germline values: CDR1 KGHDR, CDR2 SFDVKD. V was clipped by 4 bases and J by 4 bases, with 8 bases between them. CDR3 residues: CATSEQLADTQYF. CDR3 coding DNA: TGTGCCACCAGTGAACAGTTGGCAGATACGCAGTATTTT.

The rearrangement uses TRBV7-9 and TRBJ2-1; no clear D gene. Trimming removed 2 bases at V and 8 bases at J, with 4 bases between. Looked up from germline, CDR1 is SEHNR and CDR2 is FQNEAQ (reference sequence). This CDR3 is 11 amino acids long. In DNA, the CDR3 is TGTGCCAGCAGCTTATATCATGAGCAGTTCTTC. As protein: CASSLYHEQFF.

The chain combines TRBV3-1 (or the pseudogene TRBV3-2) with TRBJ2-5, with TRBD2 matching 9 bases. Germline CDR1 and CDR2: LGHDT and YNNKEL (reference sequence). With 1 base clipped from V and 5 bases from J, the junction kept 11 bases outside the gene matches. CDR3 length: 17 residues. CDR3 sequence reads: CASSQGRLAGNGETQYF. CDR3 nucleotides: TGTGCCAGCAGCCAAGGGCGGCTAGCGGGAAACGGGGAGACCCAGTACTTC.